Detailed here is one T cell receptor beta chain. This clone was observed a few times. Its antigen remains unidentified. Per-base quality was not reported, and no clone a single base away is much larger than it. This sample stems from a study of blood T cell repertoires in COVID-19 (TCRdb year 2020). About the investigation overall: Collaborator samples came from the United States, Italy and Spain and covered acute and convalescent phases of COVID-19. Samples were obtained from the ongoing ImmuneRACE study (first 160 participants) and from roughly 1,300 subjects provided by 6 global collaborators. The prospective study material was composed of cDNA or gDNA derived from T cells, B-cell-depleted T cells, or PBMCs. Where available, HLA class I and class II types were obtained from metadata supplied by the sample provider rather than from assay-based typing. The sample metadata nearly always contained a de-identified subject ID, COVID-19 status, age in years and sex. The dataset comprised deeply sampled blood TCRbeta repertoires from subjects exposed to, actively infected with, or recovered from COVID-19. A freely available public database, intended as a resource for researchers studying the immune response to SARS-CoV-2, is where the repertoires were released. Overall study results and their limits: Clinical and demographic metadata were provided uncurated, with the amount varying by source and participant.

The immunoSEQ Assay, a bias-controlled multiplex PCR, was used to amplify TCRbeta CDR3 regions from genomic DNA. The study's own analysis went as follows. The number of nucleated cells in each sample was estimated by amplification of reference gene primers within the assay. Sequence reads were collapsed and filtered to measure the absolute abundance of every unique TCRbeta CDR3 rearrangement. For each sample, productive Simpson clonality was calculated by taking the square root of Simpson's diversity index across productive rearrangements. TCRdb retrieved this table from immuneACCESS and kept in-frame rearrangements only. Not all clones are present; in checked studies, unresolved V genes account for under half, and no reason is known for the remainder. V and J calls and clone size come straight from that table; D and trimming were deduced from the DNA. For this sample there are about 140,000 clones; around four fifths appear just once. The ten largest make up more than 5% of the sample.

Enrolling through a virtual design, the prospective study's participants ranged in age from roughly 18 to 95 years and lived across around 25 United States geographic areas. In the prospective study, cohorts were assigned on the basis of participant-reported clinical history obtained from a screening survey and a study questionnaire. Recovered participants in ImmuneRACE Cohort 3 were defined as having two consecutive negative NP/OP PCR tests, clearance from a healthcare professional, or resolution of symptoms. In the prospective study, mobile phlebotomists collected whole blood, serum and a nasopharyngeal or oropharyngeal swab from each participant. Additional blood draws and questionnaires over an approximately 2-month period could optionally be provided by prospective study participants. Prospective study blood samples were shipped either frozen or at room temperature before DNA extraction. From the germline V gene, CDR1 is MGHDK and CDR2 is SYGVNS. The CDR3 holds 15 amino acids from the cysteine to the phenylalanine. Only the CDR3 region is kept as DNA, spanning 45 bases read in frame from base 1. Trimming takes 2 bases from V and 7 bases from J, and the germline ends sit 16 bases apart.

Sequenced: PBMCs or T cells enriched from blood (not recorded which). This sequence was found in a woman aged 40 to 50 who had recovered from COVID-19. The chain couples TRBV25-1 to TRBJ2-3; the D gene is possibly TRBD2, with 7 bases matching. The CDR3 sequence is CASSEARGAPYTQYF. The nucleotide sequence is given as TGTGCCAGCAGTGAAGCCCGGGGGGCCCCCTATACGCAGTATTTT.